A selection of T cell receptor beta chains follows, all from one sample in a study of blood T cell repertoires in COVID-19. The data were produced by immunoSEQ multiplex PCR, yet TCRdb's version contains in-frame clones alone and is incomplete. The repertoire holds approximately 240,000 clones, with roughly 87% as singletons. The sample comprised PBMCs or T cells enriched from blood (not recorded which). These receptors were obtained from a woman aged 25-40 years with acute COVID-19. The CDR3 runs from the conserved cysteine through the conserved F or W. Each record gives: V gene, clone size, D gene, J gene, CDR3 DNA, CDR3 protein. A D gene is named only where the DNA matches it firmly. Not every row has a clone size; where given, it reads once, few, many or a size class.

>TRBV7-2|NA|TRBD1|TRBJ1-3
TGTGCCAGCAGCCTCAGACAGGGGCGCGATGGAAACACCATATATTTT
CASSLRQGRDGNTIYF
>TRBV28|NA|NA|TRBJ2-1
TGTGCCAGCAGTCCGGGGGGCGGATACAATGAGCAGTTCTTC
CASSPGGGYNEQFF
>TRBV9|NA|NA|TRBJ2-2
TGTGCCAGCAGCGTAGGGAGCTTAAGGAAGTCCGGGGAGCTGTTTTTT
CASSVGSLRKSGELFF
>TRBV7-2|NA|NA|TRBJ1-2
TGTGCCAGCAGCTTAGCAGGGGGGGGCGACTATGGCTACACCTTC
CASSLAGGGDYGYTF
>TRBV28|NA|NA|TRBJ2-6
TGTGCCAGCAGTTTCCCCACTAAAGGACAGATCTCTGGGGCCAACGTCCTGACTTTC
CASSFPTKGQISGANVLTF
>TRBV5-1|NA|TRBD1|TRBJ1-1
TGCGCCAGCAGCCCAGGACAGGGAGGGATCACTGAAGCTTTCTTT
CASSPGQGGITEAFF
>TRBV27|NA|TRBD1|TRBJ2-5
TGTGCCAGCAGTTTCGAGGGGGCGAGGGAGACCCAGTACTTC
CASSFEGARETQYF
>TRBV6-1|NA|NA|TRBJ2-7
TGTGCCAGCAGTGAAAGGATCGGATCGGGTGGCGGCTACGAGCAGTACTTC
CASSERIGSGGGYEQYF
>TRBV5-1|NA|TRBD1|TRBJ2-5
TGCGCCAGCAGCGGGGGACAGACCATTCAAGAGACCCAGTACTTC
CASSGGQTIQETQYF
>TRBV29-1|NA|TRBD1|TRBJ2-3
TGCAGCGGCGAACAGGGGGCTGGCACAGATACGCAGTATTTT
CSGEQGAGTDTQYF
>TRBV12-3/TRBV12-4|once|NA|TRBJ1-2
TGTGCCAGCAGTTTAGATTGGCAGGGAGGCTACACCTTC
CASSLDWQGGYTF
>TRBV5-1|NA|NA|TRBJ1-1
TGCGCCAGCAGCTCCTCCCGGGACTGGAACACTGAAGCTTTCTTT
CASSSSRDWNTEAFF
>TRBV9|NA|NA|TRBJ1-1
TGTGCCAGCAGCGGATTACAGGGAAGTGAGGCTTTCTTT
CASSGLQGSEAFF
>TRBV18|NA|NA|TRBJ1-1
TGTGCCAGCTCCCGAGCGGATTTGAACACTGAAGCTTTCTTT
CASSRADLNTEAFF
>TRBV5-6|NA|TRBD1|TRBJ1-5
TGTGCCAGCAGCTTGGGGGGACAGGGTCGAAATCAGCCCCAGCATTTT
CASSLGGQGRNQPQHF
>TRBV28|few|NA|TRBJ1-6
TGTGCCAGCAGTCCACTGTCCGGGGGGCAACATTCACCCCTCCACTTT
CASSPLSGGQHSPLHF
>TRBV27|NA|TRBD1|TRBJ1-1
TGTGCCAGCAGCCTCAGGGGGCTGAGGGGCGACACTGAAGCTTTCTTT
CASSLRGLRGDTEAFF
>TRBV12-3/TRBV12-4|NA|TRBD1|TRBJ2-3
TGTGCCAGCAGACGGGACAGACCAGATACGCAGTATTTT
CASRRDRPDTQYF
>TRBV6-5|once|NA|TRBJ2-5
TGTGCCAGCAGGAATGGGGCCGGGGAGACCCAGTACTTC
CASRNGAGETQYF
>TRBV5-6|NA|NA|TRBJ1-2
TGTGCCAGCAGCCGCTCCAGGGTTGGGTATGGCTACACCTTC
CASSRSRVGYGYTF
>TRBV11-3|NA|TRBD2|TRBJ2-3
TGTGCCAGCAGCTCGCGACTAGCGGGGGAGGACACAGATACGCAGTATTTT
CASSSRLAGEDTDTQYF
>TRBV7-8|NA|TRBD1|TRBJ1-4
TGTGCCAGCAGCCGGGACAGCAGAGAAAAACTGTTTTTT
CASSRDSREKLFF
>TRBV25-1|NA|TRBD2|TRBJ2-1
TGTGCCAGCAGTGAATCTATACTAGCGGGGTTAAATGAGCAGTTCTTC
CASSESILAGLNEQFF
>TRBV14|NA|TRBD2|TRBJ2-2
TGTGCCAGCAGCCAAGAACGGGCGGGGGACCCCGGGGAGCTGTTTTTT
CASSQERAGDPGELFF
>TRBV2|NA|TRBD1|TRBJ2-2
TGTGCCAGCAGACAGGGGGGGAACACCGGGGAGCTGTTTTTT
CASRQGGNTGELFF
>TRBV5-4|once|NA|TRBJ2-7
TGTGCCAGCAGCTTGGAGCTTGTCTACGAGCAGTACTTC
CASSLELVYEQYF
>TRBV2|NA|TRBD2|TRBJ2-5
TGTGCCAGCAGTGGTTCCCTAGCGGGGAGCCTCCTATACCAAGAGACCCAGTACTTC
CASSGSLAGSLLYQETQYF
>TRBV6-2/TRBV6-3|NA|NA|TRBJ1-5
TGTGCCAGCAGTCCGCCGCAGATCCAGCCCCAGCATTTT
CASSPPQIQPQHF
>TRBV20-1|NA|NA|TRBJ1-5
TGCAGTGCTAGTATAGGAGATAGCAATCAGCCCCAGCATTTT
CSASIGDSNQPQHF
>TRBV24-1|NA|NA|TRBJ1-2
TGTGCCACCAGTACTCGAGGGTCAGGAAACTATGGCTACACCTTC
CATSTRGSGNYGYTF
>TRBV12-3/TRBV12-4|few|NA|TRBJ1-2
TGTGCCAGCAGTGGCACAGGGTATGGCTACACCTTC
CASSGTGYGYTF
>TRBV2|few|TRBD1|TRBJ1-6
TGTGCCAGCACTGGCAGGGGGCTTTCACCCCTCCACTTT
CASTGRGLSPLHF
>TRBV30|few|TRBD1|TRBJ2-5
TGTGCCTGGAGCCGATCGACAGGGGGGTCGACCCAGTACTTC
CAWSRSTGGSTQYF
>TRBV27|NA|NA|TRBJ2-2
TGTGCCAGCAGTTTTGAAGTCCGCGGGAATCGGGCCGGGGAGCTGTTTTTT
CASSFEVRGNRAGELFF
>TRBV10-1|NA|TRBD2|TRBJ2-1
TGCGCCAGCAGAGCGGGAGGAGACAATGAGCAGTTCTTC
CASRAGGDNEQFF
>TRBV7-2|NA|TRBD2|TRBJ2-1
TGTGCCAGCAGTTCAGGGACTAGCGGGAGTAGTGAGCAGTTCTTC
CASSSGTSGSSEQFF
>TRBV7-9|NA|NA|TRBJ1-6
TGTGCCAGCAGCCCCGTGCGGGTGTCACCCCTCCACTTT
CASSPVRVSPLHF
>TRBV7-2|NA|NA|TRBJ1-2
TGTGCCAGCAGCTTTACAGGTCGCGTAGGAGATGGCTACACCTTC
CASSFTGRVGDGYTF
>TRBV5-1|NA|NA|TRBJ1-2
TGCGCCAGCAGCTTGGGACAGGAATACTATGGCTACACCTTC
CASSLGQEYYGYTF
>TRBV27|few|NA|TRBJ1-2
TGTGCCAGCAGTTTAGAGTTGTCGGGTCATGGCTACACCTTC
CASSLELSGHGYTF
>TRBV6-5|once|TRBD1|TRBJ2-5
TGTGCCAGCAGTCCGGGACAGGGTCTAATCAAGACCCAGTACTTC
CASSPGQGLIKTQYF
>TRBV5-1|NA|TRBD1|TRBJ2-1
TGCGCCAGCAGCACAATAGGGGCCGGGACAGGGAGTGACAATGAGCAGTTCTTC
CASSTIGAGTGSDNEQFF
>TRBV2|NA|NA|TRBJ1-1
TGTGCCAGCAGTGAAGCGCGGGGCACTGAAGCTTTCTTT
CASSEARGTEAFF
>TRBV11-2|NA|TRBD1|TRBJ1-6
TGTGCCAGCAGCTTAGGGAGGGGGACAGGGACCTATAATTCACCCCTCCACTTT
CASSLGRGTGTYNSPLHF
>TRBV27|NA|TRBD1|TRBJ1-1
TGTGCCAGCAGCTTACAGGGGGCCCGCCCGAAGGCTTTCTTT
CASSLQGARPKAFF
>TRBV29-1|NA|NA|TRBJ1-1
TGCAGCGTTGACCGGGAAGGCCCTCGGGGAGCTTTCTTT
CSVDREGPRGAFF
>TRBV7-3|NA|NA|TRBJ1-1
TGTGCCAGCAGCTTAACCGGGGGGAGGACTGAAGCTTTCTTT
CASSLTGGRTEAFF
>TRBV11-2|NA|TRBD1|TRBJ2-3
TGTGCCAGCAGCCTGGACAGGTTCCTGCGCACAGATACGCAGTATTTT
CASSLDRFLRTDTQYF